Each of the 16 T cell receptor beta chains below was sequenced from the same sample in a study of human T cells and chemical hapten exposure. Time point defined: patch test 2, 6 weeks after DPC sensitization. Indicated treatment: therapeutic diphenylcyclopropenone sensitization with weekly scalp DPC. TCRdb used MiXCR to reprocess the RACE reads, holding one entry per CDR3 protein. There are 330,000 or so distinct CDR3 sequences in the sample; roughly 6% occur only once, and around 6.1% lies in the top ten. Material: whole blood, obtained in connection with sensitization to the hapten diphenylcyclopropenone (DPC). The source of these receptors is a woman aged 18-29 years with alopecia areata. Some clones in this sample may be carry-over from other donors' samples.

This clonotype was detected many times. The rearrangement uses TRBV14 and TRBJ2-1; no definite D call. V was cut by 3 bases and J by 9 bases, with 12 bases left in between. This CDR3 is 13 amino acids long. Looked up from germline, CDR1 is SGHDN and CDR2 is FVKESK. As DNA, the CDR3 is TGTGCCAGCAGCCAGGTGGGCTTCGGTGAGCAGTTCTTC. Translated, it gives CASSQVGFGEQFF.

J is TRBJ2-3 and V is TRBV7-2; TRBD2 is a possible D gene (7 bases). Trimming cost V 4 bases and J 1 base, with 12 bases left between them. This CDR3 comprises 15 residues. Germline assignment: CDR1 SGHTA and CDR2 FQGNSA. The CDR3 nucleotides read TGTGCCAGCAGCTGGCGGGGGCCCCGCACAGATACGCAGTATTTT. This codes for CASSWRGPRTDTQYF.

This clonotype was recorded a few times. The V and J genes are TRBV28 and TRBJ2-1; possible D gene TRBD2, 7 bases. In germline, CDR1 is MDHEN, CDR2 SYDVKM. This CDR3 is built from 15 residues. Deletions cut 8 bases from V and 6 bases from J, with 20 bases between. CDR3 in DNA: TGTGCCAGCGAGGGCGGGGGCACAAGAGTCAATGAGCAGTTCTTC. Protein: CASEGGGTRVNEQFF.

The rearrangement links TRBV12-3 or TRBV12-4 to TRBJ2-7, with TRBD1 matching 9 bases. J lost 4 bases, V lost 6 bases, and 13 bases had no gene match. The CDR3 covers 16 residues. Here the CDR3 reads CASSQGQGGLGYEQYF. The CDR3 DNA reads as TGTGCCAGCAGCCAGGGACAGGGAGGTTTAGGATACGAGCAGTACTTC.

A few counts support this clonotype. The chain uses TRBV5-5 and TRBJ2-7, with D possibly TRBD1 on 5 matching bases. The CDR3 is made up of 14 amino acids. Germline V gene data show CDR1 as SGHKS and CDR2 as YYEKEE (reference sequence). Trimming took 4 bases from V and 4 from J, leaving 15 bases between them. CDR3: CASSAMDILYEQYF. CDR3 nucleotide sequence: TGTGCCAGCAGCGCCATGGACATTCTTTACGAGCAGTACTTC.

This clonotype came up many times. The genes are TRBV3-1 and TRBJ1-5; 9 positions match TRBD1. Germline V lookup: CDR1 LGHDT, CDR2 YNNKEL (reference sequence). The CDR3 is made up of 15 amino acids. V was pared by 4 bases and J by 5 bases, with 6 bases of the junction left unmatched. The CDR3 DNA reads TGTGCCAGCAGCCCTACAGGGGGCCTCGATCAGCCCCAGCATTTT. It codes for CASSPTGGLDQPQHF.

This clonotype was seen a handful of times. This chain connects TRBV7-3 to TRBJ2-2, with 9 positions matching TRBD2. With 5 bases clipped from V and 4 bases from J, the junction kept 11 bases outside the gene matches. The CDR3 is 17 amino acids. CDR1 SGHTA and CDR2 FQGTGA come from the germline V gene. The CDR3 nucleotides are TGTGCCAGCAGCCCGATTTCTAGCGGGGCGAGCACCGGGGAGCTGTTTTTT. Translating gives CASSPISSGASTGELFF.

This clonotype was detected ten times or more. The J gene is TRBJ1-5, the V gene TRBV6-5, with D unresolved. The V gene lost 10 bases and the J gene lost 3 bases, with 13 bases spanning the gap. The germline V gene has CDR1 MNHEY and CDR2 SVGAGI. This CDR3 comprises 13 residues. The CDR3 nucleotides read TGTGCCACCCGCGGGCAGGACAATCAGCCCCAGCATTTT. Its translation is CATRGQDNQPQHF.

This clonotype was observed at least ten times. The CDR3 reads CSASKTFAAIGDSGNTIYF. Written as DNA, the CDR3 is TGCAGTGCTTCGAAGACCTTCGCGGCGATAGGAGACTCTGGAAACACCATATATTTT. The chain carries TRBV20-1 and TRBJ1-3; D uncertain. V was trimmed by 5 bases and J by 0 bases, leaving 26 bases between them. The CDR3 covers 19 residues. Germline V lookup: CDR1 DFQATT, CDR2 SNEGSKA (reference sequence).

The CDR3 DNA reads TGTGCCATCAGTGGGACTGACAATGAGCAGTTCTTC. It translates to CAISGTDNEQFF. The chain has TRBV10-3 and TRBJ2-1, with D possibly being TRBD2 (5 bases). The V end lost 4 bases, the J end lost 5 bases, and 6 bases lay between the germline ends. Germline V CDR1 and CDR2: ENHRY, SYGVKD. CDR3 size: 12 residues.

This clonotype turned up a few times. The J gene is TRBJ1-1, the V gene TRBV27; the match to TRBD1 covers 10 bases. The V gene's germline CDR1 is MNHEY and CDR2 SMNVEV (reference sequence). This CDR3 spans 14 amino acids. Trimming removed 1 base from V and 5 bases from J; junction bases left unmatched: 1. The CDR3 spells CASSLWTGGTEAFF. The DNA for the CDR3 is TGTGCCAGCAGTTTATGGACAGGGGGAACTGAAGCTTTCTTT.

This clonotype showed up many times. This chain links TRBV6-2 or TRBV6-3 with TRBJ1-1; perhaps TRBD1 as D (6 bases). The V end was cut by 6 bases, the J end by 3 bases, with 11 bases between. The CDR3 totals 13 residues. Per the germline V gene, CDR1 is MNHEY and CDR2 is SVGEGT. CDR3 DNA sequence: TGTGCCAGCAGACAGGGAGGAGACACTGAAGCTTTCTTT. Its protein is CASRQGGDTEAFF.

This clonotype has a handful of counts. The rearrangement joins TRBV3-1 to TRBJ2-6; D might be TRBD1 (5 bases). The germline CDR1 and CDR2 sequences are LGHDT and YNNKEL (reference sequence). CDR3 length: 19 amino acids. The V gene lost 1 base and the J gene lost 0 bases, with 16 bases spanning the gap. CDR3 sequence reads: CASSQVGPGFSSGANVLTF. CDR3 in DNA: TGTGCCAGCAGCCAAGTGGGCCCAGGGTTCAGCTCTGGGGCCAACGTCCTGACTTTC. Combining the CDR3 with reference TRBV3-1 and TRBJ2-6 gives the whole variable domain DTAVSQTPKYLVTQMGNDKSIKCEQNLGHDTMYWYKQDSKKFLKIMFSYNNKELIINETVPNRFSPKSPDKAHLNLHINSLELGDSAVYFCASSQVGPGFSSGANVLTFGAGSRLTVL.

This clonotype was counted a few times. The chain couples TRBV20-1 to TRBJ2-4, with a weak D call TRBD1 (5 bases). Germline V CDR1 and CDR2: DFQATT, SNEGSKA (reference sequence). V lost 1 base to trimming and J lost 2 bases, with 9 bases between them. This CDR3 has 14 amino acids. The CDR3 loop reads CSARGTLPKNIQYF. DNA for the CDR3: TGCAGTGCTAGAGGGACATTACCCAAAAACATTCAGTACTTC.

This chain connects TRBV5-1 to TRBJ2-7; D gene ambiguous. The CDR3 has 15 amino acids. Trimming left V 0 bases short and J 0 bases short, with 10 bases between. Germline V lookup: CDR1 SGHRS, CDR2 YFSETQ. In DNA, the CDR3 is TGCGCCAGCAGCTTGGGCAGGTCAAGCTCCTACGAGCAGTACTTC. Translating it yields CASSLGRSSSYEQYF.

The sample holds a few counts of this clonotype. The rearrangement links TRBV12-5 to TRBJ1-3; D is ambiguous. V dropped 0 bases and J dropped 1 base, with 16 bases sitting between them. CDR3 length: 18 amino acids. Per germline, CDR1 LGHNT and CDR2 FRNRAP. Here the CDR3 reads CASGLVLGGRGSGNTIYF. Written as DNA, the CDR3 is TGTGCTAGTGGTTTGGTACTGGGCGGCCGGGGATCTGGAAACACCATATATTTT.